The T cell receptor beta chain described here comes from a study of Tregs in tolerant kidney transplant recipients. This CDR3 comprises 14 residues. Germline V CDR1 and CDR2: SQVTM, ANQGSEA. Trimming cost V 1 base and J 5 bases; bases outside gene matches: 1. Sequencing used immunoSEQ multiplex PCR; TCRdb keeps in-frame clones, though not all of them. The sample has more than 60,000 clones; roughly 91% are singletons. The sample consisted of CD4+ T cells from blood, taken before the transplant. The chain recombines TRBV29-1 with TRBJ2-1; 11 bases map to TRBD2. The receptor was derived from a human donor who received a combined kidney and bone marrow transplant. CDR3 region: CSVEGLAGHNEQFF. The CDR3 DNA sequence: TGCAGCGTTGAAGGACTAGCGGGACACAATGAGCAGTTCTTC.